The sequence of this T cell receptor beta chain was determined in a study of cytomegalovirus exposure and HLA in healthy donors (dated by TCRdb to between 2016 and 2019). The study in broad terms: An earlier analysis of roughly 570 of the donors reported 250 to 350 Gb of sequence data and 117 million unique TCR beta sequences obtained from about 170 million T cells. The number of typed donors differed by locus: about 620-640 for A, B, C, DRB1 and DQB1; some 500 for DQA1; some 590 for DPA1; and some 470 for DPB1. The study used immunosequencing to profile the T cell repertoires of approximately 650 subjects and linked those repertoires to cytomegalovirus serostatus. An early release covering roughly 600 HLA-typed donors comprised approximately 290 gigabases of sequencing data and tens of millions of unique TCR sequences. An earlier analysis of a few hundred of the donors applied high-throughput TCR beta sequencing to assess whether each TCR beta V gene segment acted as functional or pseudogenic. In the later analysis, no new phenotypic data were used to find candidate immune exposures; instead, reliance was placed on TCR beta sequences and their occurrence across donors. Besides the first cohort of some 670 subjects, a separate validation cohort made up of about 120 different subjects was used. Among around 400 genotyped donors of the cohort, an average of approximately 240,000 unique TCR beta nucleotide sequences was sequenced per donor, of which about 20% were non-productive. Of the 350 to 450 genotyped donors, approximately 80% were placed in the genetic ancestry cluster associated with self-reported Caucasian donors. High-throughput TCR immunosequencing, statistical association of individual TCRs with disease status, and machine learning were combined to predict cytomegalovirus infection status. The aim of the study was to test whether cataloging public T cell receptors could identify signatures of past pathogen exposure. In a later genetic analysis, genome-wide SNP genotypes for about three fifths of the 666 donors were used, and that subset was treated as a discovery cohort. Alongside the repertoire data, information on donor age, sex, ethnicity and CMV serostatus was compiled. A later analysis re-analyzed previously published TCR beta repertoires from 650 to 800 donors and added high-resolution HLA genotyping to study TCR occurrence patterns. Four or five DR-DQ haplotypes were treated as single units for association and clustering because of strong linkage in the cohort. Class I and class II HLA loci were covered by the typing at four-digit resolution. Every discovery cohort repertoire had been produced on one sequencing platform.

The cohort comprised 670 or so healthy bone marrow donors. All cohort members were sampled while nominally healthy, although unrecorded immune exposures were likely present. The donor was CMV seronegative and belonged to the group of roughly 330 seronegative cohort members. A peripheral blood sample was collected from each donor, and TCR beta sequencing was performed on peripheral blood mononuclear cells. The Qiagen DNeasy Blood Extraction Kit was used to extract genomic DNA from the blood cell samples. To note about this clone: Its binding antigen is unknown.

Library generation was performed with the immunoSEQ multiplex PCR assay. For the multiplex PCR, a mixture combining 60 forward primers for TCR Vbeta segments and 13 reverse primers for TCR Jbeta segments was used. A multiplex PCR assay on genomic DNA amplified the CDR3 region of rearranged TCR beta genes. On the Illumina HiSeq System, the amplified TCR beta libraries were sequenced as 87-base-pair reads. The authors' analysis ran thus. Across the 670 or so repertoires, a later analysis counted tens of millions of unique TCR beta chains, some 11 million of which were shared by at least two donors. A nearest-neighbor algorithm error-corrected the raw reads and collapsed the reads into unique sequences, merging closely related sequences to remove PCR and sequencing errors. CDR3 sequences were aligned to IMGT reference sequences to assign V, D and J gene segments. For a sequence to be retained, at least a six-nucleotide match to both a V gene segment and a J gene segment was required. A rearrangement was called productive if the CDR3 had no stop codons and remained in frame with V and J, and every other rearrangement was called non-productive. Following IMGT convention, CDR3 was defined as the stretch from the second conserved V-encoded cysteine up to the conserved J-encoded phenylalanine. Sequences without an unambiguous match to a single V gene segment were excluded from the earlier analysis of about 600 of the donors. In an earlier analysis of 587 of the donors, V segments were called functional above 56.7% productive rearrangements and were called segregating when the between-donor standard deviation exceeded 5%. A statistical classification framework was built to diagnose cytomegalovirus status from the catalog of TCR beta chain sequences. In a later analysis, V and J genes were assigned by comparing TCR nucleotide sequences against IMGT/GENE-DB human TR gene sequences. A later analysis assigned CDR3 sequences and most-parsimonious VDJ recombination scenarios with the TCRdist pipeline. In a later analysis, each TCR beta chain was defined by its CDR3 amino acid sequence together with its V-gene family, and reads without a unique V-gene family were excluded. As a way to deal with suspected cross-contamination and a sequencing artifact, a later analysis dropped 500 to 700 nucleotide sequences that were highly shared and had low generation probability. In a later analysis, a clonal expansion index was calculated for each public chain from normalized within-repertoire ranks of inferred template counts. In a later analysis, generation probabilities were computed with a VDJ recombination model fitted to out-of-frame rearrangements, and the resulting probabilities were checked against IGoR. In a later analysis, hypergeometric tests were used to score TCR-TCR, TCR-HLA and TCR-CMV co-occurrence, with a repertoire-size bias correction applied to TCR pairs. False discovery rates were estimated in a later analysis by permuting HLA or CMV assignments 20 times. In a later analysis, co-occurring TCRs were grouped using DBSCAN, and TCRdist sequence similarity was added for clustering within HLA-allele-positive subsets. For co-occurrence clustering, repertoires with fewer than 30,000 or more than 120,000 public chains were excluded, along with roughly 5 repertoires with anomalous nucleotide sharing. Entries here come from immuneACCESS through TCRdb and include only in-frame sequences with V and J called. Some clones fail to appear in such tables; in the studies checked, an unresolved V gene covers under half of the shortfall, and the cause of the remainder is unknown. V, J and clone size reflect that table, while D and trimming were determined from the DNA. The sample's records list approximately 58,000 clones. In total, the top ten clones hold approximately 4% of the sample.

Taken from the germline V gene, the CDR1 and CDR2 loops are SNHLY and FYNNEI. Taken from cysteine to phenylalanine, the CDR3 has 16 residues. The sequence is cut down to CDR3 DNA, 48 bases in frame from base 1. V loses 1 base at its end and J loses 0 bases; junction bases beyond the gene matches: 3. Broader findings and caveats from the paper: Strong co-occurrence of HLA alleles, especially DR and DQ, made assigning TCR associations to individual alleles difficult. The study gave a list of about 160 TCR beta chains associated with cytomegalovirus. Most TCR sequences were seen in very few donors, while some public TCRs were found in many individuals. Approximately 16 rarely observed V segments, including chromosome 9 orphons, were excluded from the earlier analysis of approximately 600 of the donors because counts were too low. Linkage disequilibrium might explain the correlated functional status among segregating V segments, but an unknown experimental factor could not be ruled out. The 87-base-pair reads could not distinguish some IMGT-functional V segments, including TRBV6-2 and TRBV6-3, so those segments were excluded. Immune exposure information for the cohort was limited to CMV serostatus. In an earlier analysis of 450 to 750 of the donors, most TCR beta V segments appeared in productive rearrangements about 87% or about 30% of the time, broadly matching IMGT annotations. A group of highly shared sequence variants was considered likely to be a technical artifact of the sequencing pipeline. A further reported finding was that TCR beta sequences accurately predicted the HLA-A and HLA-B alleles for most subjects in the first cohort. Because HLA typing was missing for some donors at each locus, association tests included only the typed subset. In a later analysis, most CMV-associated TCR beta chains were found to appear HLA-restricted, with HLA associations seemingly driven largely by CMV exposure. A later analysis reported that several top co-occurrence clusters appeared linked to parvovirus B19, influenza, CMV and Epstein-Barr virus. In this cohort, only TCR beta chains were sequenced, and detectable features were limited by the absence of alpha or paired-chain data. An association between a missense DCLRE1C variant and V-gene and J-gene trimming of TCR beta chains was found in a later genetic analysis and replicated in an independent cohort. In a later analysis, HLA-associated TCR beta chains were found to be more clonally expanded and to have lower generation probabilities than equally common non-associated chains. A later analysis found that TCR association rates varied across HLA loci, with DRB1 alleles showing the most associated TCRs and HLA-C alleles the fewest. In a later analysis, 16,951 TCR beta sequences were associated with specific HLA alleles at a false discovery rate of 0.05. In vitro tests confirmed that a few of the cytomegalovirus-associated TCR beta chains recognize cytomegalovirus antigens. Cytomegalovirus status was reported to be diagnosed by the classifier with high specificity and sensitivity in both the original and validation cohorts. A later genetic analysis reported fewer N-insertions in productive TCRs among donors in an Asian-associated ancestry cluster than the roughly 700-donor mean. The presence/absence analyses assumed that sequencing depth was roughly uniform across donors, and that assumption may not be true. According to the authors, the approach could potentially be generalized to other disease states and immunological phenotypes.

Recombination linked TRBV2 to TRBJ1-3, with TRBD1 identical over 7 junction bases. The sequence was collected from a woman between 18 and 29 years old in good health and CMV-seronegative. The sample was PBMCs. The CDR3 corresponds to CASSEGQGVSGNTIYF. The DNA reads as follows: TGTGCCAGCAGTGAAGGACAGGGAGTCTCTGGAAACACCATATATTTT.